This T cell receptor (beta chain) was documented in a study of regulatory T cells in long-lasting Graves disease. V lost 1 base, J lost 5 bases, and 16 bases stayed unmatched. This CDR3 is built from 18 residues. Looked up from germline, CDR1 is MNHNS and CDR2 is SASEGT. This sample's time point: persistent/refractory GD, antithyroid drugs over 5 years with positive TRAb. The TCR library was made from RNA that had been extracted from PBMCs in TRIzol. According to the study, TCR beta libraries were built with iRepertoire HTBI primers and CDR3-region Arm-PCR. TCRdb recomputed calls from the multiplex PCR reads with MiXCR, one row per CDR3 protein. The sample holds around 500,000 distinct CDR3 sequences, about a fifth seen once.

This clonotype was sampled from a female donor with Graves disease. This sample comprised peripheral blood mononuclear cells (PBMCs), obtained when the disease was refractory, from a patient treated with antithyroid drugs. V usage is TRBV6-1 and J usage is TRBJ2-5, with 7 bases lining up with TRBD1. The CDR3 DNA reads TGTGCCAGCAGTGAAGACCGGGACAGACTCCCTAACCTGGAGACCCAGTACTTC. Its protein is CASSEDRDRLPNLETQYF.